One T cell receptor (beta chain) is described in this entry. Its antigen remains unidentified. Amplification from RNA transcripts yielded the TCR beta CDR3 regions. Investigators did first-round RT-PCR with HTBI primers, then second-round multiplex PCR. TCRdb used MiXCR to reprocess the multiplex PCR reads, holding one entry per CDR3 protein. The profile shows about 640,000 distinct CDR3 sequences, approximately 39% of them singletons. This entry is derived from a study of Graves' ophthalmopathy and Graves' hyperthyroidism. Findings of the study overall: Detection in blood was also observed for most expanded thyroid clonotypes above 0.001 frequency.

The diagnostic workup employed clinical symptoms, serum thyroxine, TRAb, thyroid ultrasound and orbital computed tomography. The germline gives CDR1 SNHLY, CDR2 FYNNEI. This CDR3 contains 14 residues. The V segment lost 8 bases and the J segment 6 bases; nucleotides outside the gene matches: 12. The source material was peripheral blood. This TCR was recovered from an adult man with Graves' ophthalmopathy. The rearrangement uses TRBV2 and TRBJ2-5, with TRBD1 matching 7 bases. CDR3 nucleotide sequence: TGTGCCAGCTCGCCACCGACAGGGAAACAGACCCAGTACTTC. Its translation is CASSPPTGKQTQYF.